This T cell receptor beta chain originates from a study of shared T cell receptors in the human thymus. This clone showed up just once. Using immunoSEQ multiplex PCR, the repertoire was profiled, and TCRdb retains in-frame clones only, with some absent. Of around 730,000 clones listed, approximately 85% are singletons. This CDR3 spans 18 amino acids. V gave up 2 bases and J gave up 1 base, with 20 bases separating them. Germline CDR1 and CDR2: SEHNR and FQNEAQ (reference sequence). Another study also made use of these data, one on human thymus T cells. That study adds: Donor material was obtained from healthy Finnish infants undergoing corrective surgery for congenital heart defects. Thymus pieces cut out during corrective heart surgery were the tissue that was used. Thymic and blood repertoires appeared to display a bias in their usage of V and J genes.

The chain joins TRBV7-9 to TRBJ1-1; D is ambiguous. This clonotype originated in a girl under three years old with a congenital heart defect. Material: thymocytes. The CDR3 is CASSLISFSRRANTEAFF. DNA of the CDR3: TGTGCCAGCAGCTTAATTAGTTTCTCGAGGCGGGCGAACACTGAAGCTTTCTTT.